Listed below are T cell receptor beta chains from one sample, sequenced in a study of chemoradiotherapy in HPV16-positive cancers. Data came from immunoSEQ multiplex PCR; TCRdb stores just in-frame clones and leaves some out. Here the sample spans around 33,000 clones, about 86% being singletons. This material consisted of blood, taken from a patient who underwent chemoradiotherapy. Receptor source: a human donor with HPV-associated anogenital cancer. Each CDR3 is given with its conserved first and last residue. The D gene is left open where the match is weak. The size of a clone is reported for some rows only, either as once, few or many, or as a class for expanded clones.

CDR3nt,CDR3aa,abundance,d_gene,v_gene,j_gene
TGCGCCAGCAGCTTTACAGGGGAAGAGCAGTACTTC,CASSFTGEEQYF,NA,TRBD1,TRBV5-1,TRBJ2-7
TGTGCCAGCAGCCAACGTGGACTAGGAGCTGGTGAGACCCAGTACTTC,CASSQRGLGAGETQYF,NA,TRBD2,TRBV7-2,TRBJ2-5
TGTGCCAGCAGCCCCGGGACCGGGGGTTACAATGAGCAGTTCTTC,CASSPGTGGYNEQFF,NA,NA,TRBV11-3,TRBJ2-1
TGCGCCAGCACCTCGGACAGGGCCAACTATGGCTACACCTTC,CASTSDRANYGYTF,NA,TRBD1,TRBV5-1,TRBJ1-2
TGTGCCAGCAGCCTCAGAGGTACAGGTACTGGAAACACCATATATTTT,CASSLRGTGTGNTIYF,NA,NA,TRBV7-9,TRBJ1-3
TGTGCCAGCAGGGGGACAGGGCACTACGAGCAGTACTTC,CASRGTGHYEQYF,NA,TRBD1,TRBV16,TRBJ2-7
TGCGCCAGCAGTGACAGTTACTACGAGCAGTACTTC,CASSDSYYEQYF,NA,NA,TRBV10-2,TRBJ2-7
TGTGCCAGCAGTTGGATGCCGGGACAGGGCACTGAAGCTTTCTTT,CASSWMPGQGTEAFF,NA,TRBD1,TRBV2,TRBJ1-1
TGTGCCAGCAGCCAGGATATTGAATGGAACGAGCAGTACTTC,CASSQDIEWNEQYF,NA,NA,TRBV5-6,TRBJ2-7
TGTGCCAGCAGCTTAGGCAGCCCGAACACCGGGGAGCTGTTTTTT,CASSLGSPNTGELFF,NA,NA,TRBV7-9,TRBJ2-2
TGTGCCAGCAGCCCCACGGACATACGCACAGATACGCAGTATTTT,CASSPTDIRTDTQYF,few,NA,TRBV7-8,TRBJ2-3
TGTGCCAGTAGTATGGACAGGGGTTTAAGCAATCAGCCCCAGCATTTT,CASSMDRGLSNQPQHF,once,TRBD1,TRBV19,TRBJ1-5
TGCGCCAGCAGCTTGATGGCTAGCGGGGGGCCGGGCGGCGAGCAGTACTTC,CASSLMASGGPGGEQYF,NA,TRBD2,TRBV5-1,TRBJ2-7
TGTGCCAGCAGCTTGGGACAGGGGAACTACGAGCAGTACTTC,CASSLGQGNYEQYF,few,TRBD1,TRBV5-4,TRBJ2-7
TGTGCCAGTAGAGATGGTGAAGCTTTCTTT,CASRDGEAFF,NA,NA,TRBV19,TRBJ1-1
TGTGCCAGCAGCTTAGGGACAGGAGCGGATGGCTACACCTTC,CASSLGTGADGYTF,NA,TRBD1,TRBV6-5,TRBJ1-2
TGCAGCGTTGAAGGGCGGGGAAACACCATATATTTT,CSVEGRGNTIYF,NA,NA,TRBV29-1,TRBJ1-3
TGCAGCGTTTGGCCCGGGGGGAACGCGGGCGGGGAGCTGTTTTTT,CSVWPGGNAGGELFF,NA,TRBD2,TRBV29-1,TRBJ2-2
TGTGCCAGCAGCTTTTTATACGTGATGGCTATAGGGGATGGCTACACCTTC,CASSFLYVMAIGDGYTF,once,NA,TRBV5-5,TRBJ1-2
TGTGCCAGCAGCAGTTCCCAGGCGTACTCCTACGAGCAGTACTTC,CASSSSQAYSYEQYF,NA,NA,TRBV5-6,TRBJ2-7
TGTGCCAGCAGCCATGGACAGGGGTCACCCCTCCACTTT,CASSHGQGSPLHF,NA,TRBD1,TRBV27,TRBJ1-6
TGTGCCAGTAGTATAGGGACAGGGAGCTCCTACGAGCAGTACTTC,CASSIGTGSSYEQYF,NA,TRBD1,TRBV19,TRBJ2-7
TGTGCCAGCAGTGAAAACGGGGGTCAGACTGAAGCTTTCTTT,CASSENGGQTEAFF,NA,NA,TRBV2,TRBJ1-1
TGCAGCGTTGAAGAGAGCGACAATGAGCAGTTCTTC,CSVEESDNEQFF,NA,NA,TRBV29-1,TRBJ2-1
TGTGCCAGCAGCTTGGAATTACAGGGGACGGAGACCCAGTACTTC,CASSLELQGTETQYF,once,TRBD1,TRBV5-4,TRBJ2-5
TGTGCCAGCGAGCGGGGGCCACAAGAGACCCAGTACTTC,CASERGPQETQYF,once,TRBD2,TRBV7-9,TRBJ2-5